This T cell receptor beta chain was profiled in a study of PD-1 blockade in classical Hodgkin lymphoma. Regarding the study as a whole: A reduction in baseline TCR diversity was reportedly seen in newly diagnosed patients relative to healthy donors.

The length of the CDR3 is 13 residues. Germline V CDR1 and CDR2: SEHNR, FQNEAQ (reference sequence). Trimming left V 3 bases short and J 3 bases short, with 8 bases between. In its sample, this clone was seen a few times. Its cognate antigen is unknown. Assay: immunoSEQ multiplex PCR; the TCRdb copy retains only in-frame clones and omits some. The sample lists around 23,000 clones; roughly 84% were seen once. Each patient's relapse followed autologous stem cell transplantation, and brentuximab vedotin exposure varied. Researchers used magnetic negative selection to pull out pure CD4+ T cells from thawed PBMCs.

This clonotype originated in a human donor with classical Hodgkin lymphoma. The chain has TRBV7-9 and TRBJ1-1; no firm D call. This specimen consisted of CD4+ T cells from blood, obtained at baseline. The DNA for the CDR3 is TGTGCCAGCAGCTTGGCCTCGGACACTGAAGCTTTCTTT. Translated, it gives CASSLASDTEAFF.